The entry below describes one T cell receptor beta chain. The antigen remains undetermined. This entry comes from a study of cytomegalovirus exposure and HLA in healthy donors. Study-wide results and limits: A later analysis showed TCR association rates differing by HLA locus, peaking at DRB1 and lowest at HLA-C.

Vbeta (60) and Jbeta (13) primers were used in the PCR. Sequencing was performed with immunoSEQ multiplex PCR; in TCRdb, only in-frame clones are kept and a portion is missing. The sample yields fewer than 80,000 clones, 60% to 80% seen once. This CDR3 is 13 amino acids long. Germline trimming cut 3 bases from V and 5 bases from J; bases unmatched to any gene: 2. Germline loops: CDR1 SGDLS, CDR2 YYNGEE. The sequence was obtained from a woman between 40 and 55 years old in good health and CMV-seropositive. The chain uses TRBV9 and TRBJ1-1; 9 bases are shared with TRBD1. Material for sequencing was PBMCs. CDR3 residues: CASSGDRGTEAFF. DNA for the CDR3: TGTGCCAGCAGCGGAGACAGGGGGACTGAAGCTTTCTTT.